The source of this T cell receptor (beta chain) is a study of cytomegalovirus exposure and HLA in healthy donors. Points from the study as a whole: Equally common other TCR beta chains were less clonally expanded than HLA-associated ones, a later analysis found. TCR beta chains numbering 150 to 200 were designated cytomegalovirus-associated. About 87% or about 30% of the time was how often most TCR beta V segments were productive, according to an earlier analysis. Versus the roughly 670-donor mean, an Asian-associated ancestry cluster reportedly showed fewer N-insertions in a later analysis.

PCR used 60 Vbeta primers and 13 Jbeta primers. The repertoire was sequenced with immunoSEQ multiplex PCR; TCRdb's copy has only in-frame clones and lacks some. The data contain fewer than 250,000 clones, 70% to 80% of them seen just once; the ten biggest clones take up roughly 0.4%. Germline CDR1 and CDR2: SGHNT and YYREEE (reference sequence). With 4 bases clipped from V and 1 base from J, the junction kept 13 bases outside the gene matches. The CDR3 has 19 amino acids. Details on this clone: Its antigen is as yet unknown.

The J gene is TRBJ2-1, the V gene TRBV5-4, with 11 bases aligning to TRBD2. Specimen: PBMCs. This receptor was identified in a male donor in good health and CMV-seropositive. CDR3 in amino acids: CASSQPGTSGLVSYNEQFF. For the CDR3, the DNA is TGTGCCAGCAGCCAGCCTGGGACTAGCGGATTAGTGTCCTACAATGAGCAGTTCTTC.